Given below is one TCR beta chain in context. What it binds is not known. The sample originates from a study of OX40 agonist ivuxolimab in advanced cancers. Trimming cost V 4 bases and J 1 base; bases outside gene matches: 11. Per the germline V gene, CDR1 is MGHRA and CDR2 is YSYEKL. The CDR3 totals 17 residues. Assay: immunoSEQ multiplex PCR; the TCRdb copy retains only in-frame clones and omits some. The data contain 100,000 or so clones, 95% to 97% of them singletons. General study points: Some nonresponders additionally presented with little normalized T-cell clonal expansion.

Drawing of blood for sampling happened at baseline, at cycle 4 day 1, and at cycle 7 day 1. The TCR was taken from an adult with an advanced solid tumor such as melanoma, head and neck, liver or kidney cancer. This chain links TRBV4-1 with TRBJ1-2; 8 bases are a match to TRBD1. The sequences come from CD4+ or CD8+ T cells sorted from blood, collected in a trial of the OX40 agonist ivuxolimab. In nucleotides, the CDR3 is TGCGCCAGCAGCCCCGACAGGGGTCCCCCCCATAACTATGGCTACACCTTC. The encoded protein is CASSPDRGPPHNYGYTF.